This T cell receptor (beta chain) originates from a study of vaccination effects on CD4 cells after COVID-19. V was pared by 5 bases and J by 5 bases, with 12 bases between. CDR3 length equals 13 residues. CDR1 SGHVS and CDR2 FNYEAQ come from the germline V gene. With respect to this clone: Antigen unknown.

Findings and caveats of the study: Long after vaccination, the clones induced by infection and by vaccine shrank markedly in size.

The table came from immunoSEQ multiplex PCR; TCRdb's copy has only in-frame clones and leaves some out. The sample shows tens of thousands of clones, less than 80% of them seen only once. Antigen-specific CD4+ T cells expanded by the ViraFEST assay with viral peptide pools were then sequenced. Culture proceeded for nine to eleven days, and CD4+ T cells were then isolated. Two doses of BNT162b2 or mRNA-1273 vaccine were administered to participants. The rearrangement joins TRBV7-6 to TRBJ2-5; D not resolved. This TCR was sampled from a human donor who received a COVID-19 vaccine. Sequences were derived from CD4+ T cells from PBMCs cultured with HCoV-229E spike peptides, sampled after COVID-19 vaccination. CDR3 region: CASSPTIRETQYF. In DNA form, the CDR3 reads TGTGCCAGCAGCCCGACAATTAGGGAGACCCAGTACTTC.